This T cell receptor (beta chain) was sequenced during a study of shared clonotypes between healthy human individuals. CD4+ cell separation produced CD45RA+ naive and CD45RA-negative memory subsets. The CDR3 sequence is 15 residues long. Trimming left V 5 bases short and J 3 bases short, with 13 bases between. CDR1 and CDR2 from the germline V gene are MNHEY and SMNVEV (reference sequence). Assay used: immunoSEQ multiplex PCR; TCRdb lists only in-frame clones, some missing. This table has about 2.3 million clones, roughly 90% appearing once. This clonotype was sampled from a young man in good health. Some clones in this sample may be carry-over from other donors' samples. The specimen sequenced was naive CD4+ T cells from PBMCs. The subset was: CD45RA+ positively selected. This rearrangement joins TRBV27 to TRBJ2-2; D is unclear. CDR3 nucleotides: TGTGCCAGCAGTCCCCGTGGGTGGTACACCGGGGAGCTGTTTTTT. As protein: CASSPRGWYTGELFF.